Reported below is one T cell receptor beta chain. This clonotype appeared many times. What this receptor recognizes is not known. No per-base quality is available; no much larger clone lies one base away. The data originate from a study of T cell repertoires in cytomegalovirus infection (dated by TCRdb to the late 2010s). As for the study more broadly: Donor HLA type was relevant to the analysis, because carriage of CMV infection together with the matching HLA type was indicated by public TCR beta signatures.

The sample was run on an Illumina HiSeq 1500. TCRdb reprocessed the public reads (quality trimming at Q25 with fastp, clone calling with MiXCR) and kept in-frame beta chains. CDR3 protein sequences are deduplicated, and each keeps its most common genes and DNA. The sample contains 450,000 to 600,000 distinct CDR3 sequences, about 11% of them found a single time. Clones ranked in the top ten supply about a tenth of the sample. The paper's findings and limits, for the study overall: In the ex vivo response, HLA-C-restricted CMV-specific TCR beta clonotypes were dominant, and in two of eight donors the single most frequent clonotype came from this HLA-C-restricted group. Cumulative frequency of public TCR beta family members discriminated carriers of CMV infection plus the relevant HLA type in this cohort and an independent 352-donor cohort.

Sequencing was performed on PBMCs. The source of this sequence is a human donor in good health (CMV status not recorded). Some clones in this sample may be carry-over from other donors' samples.

In nucleotide form, the sequence is TGTGCCAGCATGGACAGCGGGGTAAAGACCCAGTACTTC. Its product reads: CASMDSGVKTQYF. The V and J segments used are TRBV2 and TRBJ2-5; the best D guess is TRBD2, with 7 bases matching. V gives up 7 bases and J gives up 6 bases, and the segment between their germline ends measures 15 bases. CDR1 and CDR2, per the germline V gene, are SNHLY and FYNNEI. The CDR3 contains 13 residues, cysteine and phenylalanine counted. Solely the CDR3 DNA is kept, with 39 bases framed from the first base.